Each of the 2 T cell receptor beta chains below was sequenced from the same sample in a study of cytomegalovirus exposure and HLA in healthy donors (dated by TCRdb to 2015 to 2018). Libraries were built with the immunoSEQ multiplex PCR assay. TCRdb's version of the immuneACCESS table is confined to in-frame rearrangements and falls short of the full clone set. An unresolved V gene accounts for under half of the shortfall where checked; the remainder is of unknown origin. The sample data list about 140,000 clones, and approximately 86% of these were observed just once. The ten largest account for roughly 4.3% of the sample. The sequenced sample consisted of PBMCs. The receptors originated from a man between 18 and 35 years old in good health and CMV-seropositive.

The gene calls are TRBV2 and TRBJ1-1, with D unclear. Trimming shortened V by 1 base and J by 8 bases, and 11 bases separated the two germline ends. Germline V gene sequence: CDR1 SNHLY, CDR2 FYNNEI. The CDR3 runs 13 residues. Here the CDR3 reads CASSEDGGEEAFF. The CDR3 DNA reads TGTGCCAGCAGTGAAGATGGCGGGGAGGAAGCTTTCTTT.

This clone was recorded only once. This rearrangement joins TRBV7-2 to TRBJ1-5; 7 nucleotides agree with TRBD1. The V and J ends lost 5 bases and 3 bases, in that order; junction bases with no gene match: 7. The CDR3 length is 15 residues. Germline loops: CDR1 SGHTA, CDR2 FQGNSA. CDR3 residues: CASSDRVWSNQPQHF. The CDR3 nucleotides read TGTGCCAGCAGCGACAGGGTATGGTCCAATCAGCCCCAGCATTTT.